The 18 T cell receptor beta chains below come from one sample, sequenced in a study of control samples from healthy donors and cancer patients. Method: immunoSEQ multiplex PCR; TCRdb's copy keeps in-frame clones and lacks some. This sample has roughly 170,000 clones, with roughly 95% found just once. Specimen: blood. The receptors originated from a woman aged 60-75 years in good health.

The chain employs TRBV29-1 and TRBJ1-5; D is ambiguous. V was pared by 4 bases and J by 6 bases, with 10 bases between. The CDR3 length is 12 residues. The germline V gene has CDR1 SQVTM and CDR2 ANQGSEA. The CDR3 protein is CSVGKEGQPQHF. CDR3 DNA sequence: TGCAGCGTTGGGAAGGAGGGTCAGCCCCAGCATTTT.

The chain links TRBV4-3 to TRBJ2-7; 12 bases align to TRBD2. Looked up from germline, CDR1 is LGHNA and CDR2 is YSLEER. Unmatched junction bases numbered 12, after V lost 0 bases and J lost 6 bases. This CDR3 comprises 18 residues. The CDR3 DNA reads TGCGCCAGCAGCCAAGAACCGGCTAGCGGGGGGGCCCTTCTCGAGCAGTACTTC. Translation: CASSQEPASGGALLEQYF.

The genes are TRBV5-4 and TRBJ2-5; D gene unclear. Trimming cost V 1 base and J 3 bases, with 10 bases left between them. The CDR3 is made up of 14 amino acids. Per germline, CDR1 SGHNT and CDR2 YYREEE (reference sequence). The CDR3 coding sequence is TGTGCCAGCAGCTTGCCCCCTCCGAAAGAGACCCAGTACTTC. Translation: CASSLPPPKETQYF.

This rearrangement joins TRBV3-1 (or the pseudogene TRBV3-2) to TRBJ2-7; possible D gene TRBD1, 5 bases. The CDR3 is 15 residues long. Germline V lookup: CDR1 LGHDT, CDR2 YNNKEL (reference sequence). Trimming pared 1 base from V and 2 bases from J, leaving 12 bases between. The CDR3 protein is CASSQGPGNAYEQYF. The CDR3 DNA is TGTGCCAGCAGCCAAGGTCCAGGGAATGCCTACGAGCAGTACTTC.

The V gene is TRBV5-8, the J gene TRBJ1-1; 8 bases are shared with TRBD1. The trim removed 4 bases at V and 5 bases at J, leaving 7 bases unmatched. The germline V gene encodes CDR1 SGHTS and CDR2 YDEGEE. CDR3 length: 14 amino acids. CDR3 DNA sequence: TGTGCCAGCAGCGTGGACAGGGTGGTTACTGAAGCTTTCTTT. Its protein product is CASSVDRVVTEAFF.

This clone was observed a few times. J is TRBJ1-3 and V is TRBV6-5; no clear D. The V end was cut by 8 bases, the J end by 2 bases, with 10 bases between. Germline CDR1 reads MNHEY; CDR2 reads SVGAGI. The CDR3 length is 13 residues. The CDR3 is CASARWAGNTIYF. The DNA for the CDR3 is TGTGCCAGCGCCCGGTGGGCTGGAAACACCATATATTTT.

V gene TRBV6-2 or TRBV6-3 combines with J gene TRBJ2-1, with a weak D call TRBD1 (5 bases). Germline assignment: CDR1 MNHEY and CDR2 SVGEGT. With 5 bases removed from V and 7 bases from J, the gap between germline ends came to 9 bases. This CDR3 comprises 12 residues. The CDR3 sequence: CASSQGHNEQFF. The CDR3 DNA follows: TGTGCCAGCAGTCAAGGACATAATGAGCAGTTCTTC.

V usage is TRBV6-2 or TRBV6-3 and J usage is TRBJ2-4; 7 bases are a match to TRBD1. Losses at the gene ends were 4 bases for V and 3 bases for J; bases not matched to a gene: 6. The CDR3 totals 15 residues. Per germline, CDR1 MNHEY and CDR2 SVGEGT. CDR3 coding DNA: TGTGCCAGCAGTTCAGGGGGAGTCGGCAAAAACATTCAGTACTTC. It codes for CASSSGGVGKNIQYF.

V is TRBV5-1 and J is TRBJ1-6; D not certain. CDR1 and CDR2 (germline): SGHRS, YFSETQ. The V and J ends lost 0 bases and 6 bases respectively, with 16 bases between them. The CDR3 is 17 residues long. The CDR3 DNA reads TGCGCCAGCAGCTTGGTCGGTGCCGAGTGGGGTAATTCACCCCTCCACTTT. Encoded protein: CASSLVGAEWGNSPLHF.

The chain employs TRBV30 and TRBJ1-4, with D maybe TRBD1 (5 bases). The CDR3 length is 15 residues. Per the germline V gene, CDR1 is GTSNPN and CDR2 is SVGIG (reference sequence). The germline V and J ends were trimmed by 0 bases and 7 bases, with 15 bases remaining between them. CDR3 residues: CAWSVGKGLTEKLFF. The DNA for the CDR3 is TGTGCCTGGAGTGTAGGCAAGGGACTCACTGAAAAACTGTTTTTT.

This sequence joins TRBV5-4 and TRBJ1-2; 11 nucleotides line up with TRBD1. Germline V gives CDR1 SGHNT, CDR2 YYREEE (reference sequence). The V gene end was trimmed by 4 bases and the J gene end by 6 bases; junction bases not matched to a gene: 14. The CDR3 is made up of 17 amino acids. The CDR3 bases are TGTGCCAGCAGCGTCGGACAGGGGGCGTTGGGATCTAATGGCTACACCTTC. Protein sequence: CASSVGQGALGSNGYTF.

The CDR3 nucleotides are TGTGCCAGCAGCCGGGCGTCAGGGAATGGCTACACCTTC. Translating it yields CASSRASGNGYTF. V usage is TRBV3-1 (or the pseudogene TRBV3-2) and J usage is TRBJ1-2; D may be TRBD1 (5 bases). Germline-derived CDR1 and CDR2 are LGHDT and YNNKEL (reference sequence). The CDR3 covers 13 residues. With 4 bases removed from V and 6 bases from J, the gap between germline ends came to 12 bases.

The rearrangement joins TRBV7-9 to TRBJ2-7, with D possibly matching TRBD2 (6 bases). This CDR3 has 14 residues. CDR1 and CDR2 from the germline V gene are SEHNR and FQNEAQ (reference sequence). The ends were cut back, 2 bases at V and 6 bases at J, with 14 bases in the middle. In DNA form, the CDR3 reads TGTGCCAGCAGCTTAAGTGGGGGAGGTGTCGAGCAGTACTTC. As protein: CASSLSGGGVEQYF.

This chain joins TRBV4-3 and TRBJ2-7; 9 bases agree with TRBD1. The ends lost 2 bases at V and 0 bases at J; junction bases unmatched: 8. The CDR3 sequence is 17 residues long. Germline lookup yields CDR1 LGHNA and CDR2 YSLEER. CDR3 protein: CASSQPTGGPGSYEQYF. CDR3 DNA sequence: TGCGCCAGCAGCCAACCTACAGGGGGCCCCGGCTCCTACGAGCAGTACTTC.

The rearrangement joins TRBV7-3 to TRBJ2-5; D may be TRBD2 (5 bases). CDR3 length: 15 residues. The V gene's germline CDR1 is SGHTA and CDR2 FQGTGA. The V and J ends lost 2 bases and 5 bases respectively, with 15 bases between them. CDR3 coding DNA: TGTGCCAGCAGCTTATCAGGAACCCCGGGGGAGACCCAGTACTTC. This gives the protein CASSLSGTPGETQYF.

The rearrangement joins TRBV7-2 to TRBJ1-1; possibly TRBD1 for D (6 bases). Per germline, CDR1 SGHTA and CDR2 FQGNSA. Trimming removed 5 bases from V and 5 bases from J, with 21 bases in between. This CDR3 comprises 16 residues. The CDR3 is CASSPPGVRGITEAFF. Here the CDR3 DNA reads TGTGCCAGCAGCCCCCCAGGGGTAAGGGGTATTACTGAAGCTTTCTTT.

The chain is built from TRBV5-1 and TRBJ2-3, with D unresolved. The CDR3 is made up of 14 amino acids. Germline CDR1 SGHRS, CDR2 YFSETQ. V was cut by 0 bases and J by 2 bases, with 7 bases left in between. In DNA form, the CDR3 reads TGCGCCAGCAGCTTGGAAGGATACACAGATACGCAGTATTTT. This gives the protein CASSLEGYTDTQYF.

The chain links TRBV7-9 to TRBJ1-1, with D perhaps TRBD1 (6 bases). CDR1 SEHNR and CDR2 FQNEAQ come from the germline V gene (reference sequence). CDR3 length: 14 amino acids. The V end was cut by 0 bases, the J end by 6 bases, with 11 bases between. In nucleotides, the CDR3 is TGTGCCAGCAGCTTAGCGCAGGGGAGCGCTGAAGCTTTCTTT. Protein sequence: CASSLAQGSAEAFF.